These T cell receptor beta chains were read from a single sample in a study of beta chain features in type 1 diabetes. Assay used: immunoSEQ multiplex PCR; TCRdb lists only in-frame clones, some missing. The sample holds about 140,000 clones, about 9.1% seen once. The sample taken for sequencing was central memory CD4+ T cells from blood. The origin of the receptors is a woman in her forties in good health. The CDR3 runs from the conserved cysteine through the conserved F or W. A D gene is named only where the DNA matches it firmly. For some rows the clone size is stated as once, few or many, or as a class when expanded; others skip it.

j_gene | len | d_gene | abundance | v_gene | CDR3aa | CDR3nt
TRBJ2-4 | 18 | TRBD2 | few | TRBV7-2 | CASDSPLAGSGAKNIQYF | TGTGCCTCCGATTCGCCACTAGCGGGGTCAGGAGCCAAAAACATTCAGTACTTC
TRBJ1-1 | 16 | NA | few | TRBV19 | CASSIGTQVLNTEAFF | TGTGCCAGTAGTATAGGGACACAAGTCTTGAACACTGAAGCTTTCTTT
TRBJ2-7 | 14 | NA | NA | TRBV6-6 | CASSYGGTTYEQYF | TGTGCCAGCAGTTACGGGGGGACGACGTACGAGCAGTACTTC
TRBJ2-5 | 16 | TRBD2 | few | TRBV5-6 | CASSLYRLAGAETQYF | TGTGCCAGCAGCTTGTATAGACTAGCGGGGGCGGAGACCCAGTACTTC
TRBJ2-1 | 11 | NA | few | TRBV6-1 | CASRSQNEQFF | TGTGCCAGCAGATCACAGAATGAGCAGTTCTTC
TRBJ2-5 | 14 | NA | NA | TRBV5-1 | CASSSGQFQETQYF | TGCGCCAGCAGCTCGGGACAATTCCAAGAGACCCAGTACTTC
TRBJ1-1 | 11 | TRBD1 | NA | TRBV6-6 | CASSWTGEAFF | TGTGCCAGCAGTTGGACAGGTGAAGCTTTCTTT
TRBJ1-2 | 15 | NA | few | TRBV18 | CASSPSGGERYGYTF | TGTGCCAGCTCACCATCGGGGGGCGAGAGGTATGGCTACACCTTC
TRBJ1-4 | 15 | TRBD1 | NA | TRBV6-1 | CASSENRGWGEKLFF | TGTGCCAGCAGTGAGAACAGGGGGTGGGGAGAAAAACTGTTTTTT
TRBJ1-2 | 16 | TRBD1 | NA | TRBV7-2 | CASSPAAGGLYYGYTF | TGTGCCAGCAGTCCAGCGGCAGGGGGCTTGTACTATGGCTACACCTTC
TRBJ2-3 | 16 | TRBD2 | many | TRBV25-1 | CASSAEAGNFADTQYF | TGTGCCAGCAGTGCCGAAGCGGGGAACTTTGCAGATACGCAGTATTTT
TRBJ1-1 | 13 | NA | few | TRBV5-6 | CASSNELGTEAFF | TGTGCCAGCAGCAACGAACTTGGCACTGAAGCTTTCTTT
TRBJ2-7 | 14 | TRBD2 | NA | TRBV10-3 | CAIKLAGETYEQYF | TGTGCCATCAAGTTAGCGGGGGAGACCTACGAGCAGTACTTC
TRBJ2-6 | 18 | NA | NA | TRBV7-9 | CASSLAQGIGAGANVLTF | TGTGCCAGCAGCTTAGCCCAGGGTATAGGTGCTGGGGCCAACGTCCTGACTTTC
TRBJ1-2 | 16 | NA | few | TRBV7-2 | CASSPPGQLHYRGYTF | TGTGCCAGCAGCCCGCCAGGACAGTTACATTATAGGGGCTACACCTTC
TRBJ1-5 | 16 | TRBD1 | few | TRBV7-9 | CASSPSADRGDRPQHF | TGTGCCAGCAGCCCTAGTGCGGACAGGGGGGATCGGCCCCAGCATTTT
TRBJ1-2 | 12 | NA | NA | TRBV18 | CASSSGNYGYTF | TGTGCCAGCTCATCGGGTAACTATGGCTACACCTTC
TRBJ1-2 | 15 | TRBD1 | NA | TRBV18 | CASSPTGQTNYGYTF | TGTGCCAGCTCACCAACGGGACAGACTAACTATGGCTACACCTTC
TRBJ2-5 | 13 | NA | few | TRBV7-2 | CASSFPSAETQYF | TGTGCCAGCAGCTTTCCAAGCGCGGAGACCCAGTACTTC
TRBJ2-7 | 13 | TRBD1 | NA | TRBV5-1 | CASSLRQGAGQYF | TGCGCCAGCAGCTTACGACAGGGGGCGGGACAGTACTTC
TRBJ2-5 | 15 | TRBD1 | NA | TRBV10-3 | CASSYDPGGVKTQYF | TGTGCCTCCTCGTACGACCCAGGGGGCGTGAAGACCCAGTACTTC
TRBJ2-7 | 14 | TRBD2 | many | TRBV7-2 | CASSLAGGYYEQYF | TGTGCCAGCAGCCTTGCGGGGGGATACTACGAGCAGTACTTC
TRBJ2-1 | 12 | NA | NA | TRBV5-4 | CASSVDSNEQFF | TGTGCCAGCAGCGTTGACAGTAATGAGCAGTTCTTC
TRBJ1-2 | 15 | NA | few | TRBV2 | CASKTNNRQDVGYTF | TGTGCCAGTAAAACCAACAACCGACAGGACGTAGGCTACACCTTC
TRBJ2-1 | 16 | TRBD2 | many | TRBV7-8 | CASSPKRGMAYNEQFF | TGTGCCAGCAGCCCCAAGCGGGGTATGGCCTACAATGAGCAGTTCTTC
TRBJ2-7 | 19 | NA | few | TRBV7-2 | CASSLARSTRVGGSYEQYF | TGTGCCAGCAGCTTAGCGCGCAGCACCCGGGTTGGCGGCTCCTACGAGCAGTACTTC
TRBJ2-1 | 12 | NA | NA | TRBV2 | CASSAGNNEQFF | TGTGCCAGCAGTGCAGGGAACAATGAGCAGTTCTTC
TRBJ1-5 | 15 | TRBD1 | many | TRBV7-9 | CASKPQGGGNQPQHF | TGTGCCAGCAAACCCCAGGGGGGCGGCAATCAGCCCCAGCATTTT
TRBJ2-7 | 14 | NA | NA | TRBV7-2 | CASSLDSRTYEQYF | TGTGCCAGCAGCTTAGATTCGCGTACCTACGAGCAGTACTTC
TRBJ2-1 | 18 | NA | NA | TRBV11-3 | CASSFNDRWEKGSNEQFF | TGTGCCAGCAGTTTTAATGACAGGTGGGAAAAGGGGTCCAATGAGCAGTTCTTC
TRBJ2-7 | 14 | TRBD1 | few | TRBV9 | CASSPRQGYYEQYF | TGTGCCAGCAGCCCACGACAGGGATACTACGAGCAGTACTTC
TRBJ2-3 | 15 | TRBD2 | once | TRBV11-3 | CASSHGLDVGDTQYF | TGTGCCAGCAGCCATGGACTAGACGTGGGAGATACGCAGTATTTT
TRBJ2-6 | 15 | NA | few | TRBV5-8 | CASSLGSSGANVLTF | TGTGCCAGCAGCTTGGGCAGCTCTGGGGCCAACGTCCTGACTTTC
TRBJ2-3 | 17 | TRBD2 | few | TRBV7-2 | CASSLGLAGGTTDTQYF | TGTGCCAGCAGCTTAGGGCTAGCGGGGGGGACCACAGATACGCAGTATTTT
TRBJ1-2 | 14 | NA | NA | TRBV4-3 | CASSQDFASPGGTF | TGCGCCAGCAGCCAAGATTTCGCCTCACCGGGAGGCACCTTC
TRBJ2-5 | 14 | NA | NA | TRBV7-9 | CASSFLRAQETQYF | TGTGCCAGCAGCTTCCTCAGGGCCCAAGAGACCCAGTACTTC
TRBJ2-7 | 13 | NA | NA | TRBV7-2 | CASSLKGAYEQYF | TGTGCCAGCAGCTTGAAAGGGGCCTACGAGCAGTACTTC
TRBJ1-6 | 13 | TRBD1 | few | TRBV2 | CASSLTRDREFHF | TGTGCCAGCTCTTTGACCCGGGACAGGGAGTTCCACTTT
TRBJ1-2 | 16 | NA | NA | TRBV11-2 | CASSRPTSGHGDGYTF | TGTGCCAGCAGCCGCCCCACTTCGGGACACGGGGATGGCTACACCTTC
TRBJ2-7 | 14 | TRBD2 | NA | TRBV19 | CASSWTSGDYEQYF | TGTGCCAGTAGTTGGACTAGCGGGGACTACGAGCAGTACTTC
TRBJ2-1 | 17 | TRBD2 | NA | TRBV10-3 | CAISESGLAASYNEQFF | TGTGCCATCAGTGAGTCTGGTCTAGCGGCCTCTTACAATGAGCAGTTCTTC